The 3 T cell receptor beta chains listed next were all sequenced from one sample in a study of Ad26.COV2.S vaccination and SARS-CoV-2 variants. TCRdb's table, derived via immunoSEQ multiplex PCR, lists solely in-frame clones and lacks some. The sample lists about 320,000 clones, 85% to 90% seen once, with around 5.5% in the top ten. Treatment in this sample: around 19 received Ad26.COV2.S at low or high dose, single or two shots; roughly 5 received placebo; per-sample allocation not given. All samples were drawn on day 63, counting from the first vaccine or placebo injection. The specimen comprised peripheral blood, sampled in a trial of Ad26.COV2.S vaccine versus placebo. The receptors originated from a person between 18 and 65 years old who received the Ad26.COV2.S COVID-19 vaccine or a placebo.

This clone was seen a handful of times. At one end the junction does not follow the germline gene, possibly because of a read error. The rearrangement joins TRBV3-1 (or the pseudogene TRBV3-2) to TRBJ2-7, with 8 bases matching TRBD2. The CDR3 loop spans 13 amino acids. The germline CDR1 and CDR2 sequences are LGHDT and YNNKEL (reference sequence). CDR3 DNA sequence: TGTGCCAGCAGCCCCGCGGCGCGGGGGGATTCGGTCTTC. It is translated as CASSPAARGDSVF.

V gene TRBV6-4 combines with J gene TRBJ1-4; D is perhaps TRBD1 (6 bases). Between the trimmed V and J ends, which lost 6 bases and 10 bases, there was a span of 15 bases. This CDR3 is 13 amino acids long. Germline CDR1 and CDR2: MRHNA and SNTAGT. CDR3 coding DNA: TGTGCCAGCAGCGAACAGGGTGGCGGAAAACTGTTTTTT. Protein product: CASSEQGGGKLFF.

The chain joins TRBV9 to TRBJ2-5; TRBD1 might be the D (5 bases). Germline V gives CDR1 SGDLS, CDR2 YYNGEE. The CDR3 is made up of 15 amino acids. Trimming pared 0 bases from V and 1 base from J, leaving 10 bases between. The CDR3 DNA sequence: TGTGCCAGCAGCGTAGACGTGGGGCCCCAAGAGACCCAGTACTTC. Translating gives CASSVDVGPQETQYF.